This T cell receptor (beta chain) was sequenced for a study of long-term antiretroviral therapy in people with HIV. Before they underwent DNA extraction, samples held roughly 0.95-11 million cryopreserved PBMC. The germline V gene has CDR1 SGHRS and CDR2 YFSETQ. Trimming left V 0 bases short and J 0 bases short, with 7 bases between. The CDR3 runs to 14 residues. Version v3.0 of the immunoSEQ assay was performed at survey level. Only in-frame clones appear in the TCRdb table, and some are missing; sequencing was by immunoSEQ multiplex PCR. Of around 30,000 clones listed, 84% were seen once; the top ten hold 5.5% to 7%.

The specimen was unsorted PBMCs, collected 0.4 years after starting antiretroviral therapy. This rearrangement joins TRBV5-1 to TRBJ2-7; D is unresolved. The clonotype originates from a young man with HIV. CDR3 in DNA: TGCGCCAGCAGCTTGGACCCATACTCCTACGAGCAGTACTTC. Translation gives CASSLDPYSYEQYF.